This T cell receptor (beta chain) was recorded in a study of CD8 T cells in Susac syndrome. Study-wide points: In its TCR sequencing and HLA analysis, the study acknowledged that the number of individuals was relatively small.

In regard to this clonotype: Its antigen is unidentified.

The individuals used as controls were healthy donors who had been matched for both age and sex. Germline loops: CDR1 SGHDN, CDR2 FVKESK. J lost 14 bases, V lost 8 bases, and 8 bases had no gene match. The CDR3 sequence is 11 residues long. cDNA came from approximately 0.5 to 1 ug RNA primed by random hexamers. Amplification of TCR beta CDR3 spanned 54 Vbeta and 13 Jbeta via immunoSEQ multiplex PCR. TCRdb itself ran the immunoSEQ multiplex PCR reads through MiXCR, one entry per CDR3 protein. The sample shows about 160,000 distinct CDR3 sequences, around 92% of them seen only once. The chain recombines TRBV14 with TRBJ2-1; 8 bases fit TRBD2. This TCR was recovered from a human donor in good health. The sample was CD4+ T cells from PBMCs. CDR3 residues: CASGASGYEFF. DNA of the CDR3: TGTGCCAGCGGAGCTAGCGGGTACGAGTTCTTC. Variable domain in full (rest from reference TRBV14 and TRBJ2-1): EAGVTQFPSHSVIEKGQTVTLRCDPISGHDNLYWYRRVMGKEIKFLLHFVKESKQDESGMPNNRFLAERTGGTYSTLKVQPAELEDSGVYFCASGASGYEFFGPGTRLTVL.